The rows below give T cell receptor beta chains drawn from one sample of a study of T cell repertoires in cytomegalovirus infection. Via MiXCR, TCRdb re-called the reads, giving one row per CDR3 protein. Of approximately 500,000 distinct CDR3 sequences listed, roughly 12% are singletons. The material sequenced was PBMCs. Every receptor here comes from a human donor in good health (CMV status not recorded). Some clones in this sample may be carry-over from other donors' samples. The CDR3 runs from the conserved cysteine through the conserved F or W. The order of the fields is clone size, D gene, V gene, J gene, CDR3 length, CDR3 DNA, CDR3 protein. The D gene is left open where the match is weak. Expanded clones are given a class, and other clones once, few, many or no size at all.

many	.	TRBV5-1	TRBJ2-5	16	TGCGCCAGCAGCTTCGGACAGGCTCCCGGGAGGGAGACCCAGTACTTC	CASSFGQAPGRETQYF
many	TRBD2	TRBV28	TRBJ2-2	14	TGTGCCAGCAAAAGCGGGAGGAACACCGGGGAGCTGTTTTTT	CASKSGRNTGELFF
.	.	TRBV2	TRBJ1-1	14	TGTGCCAGCAGCTTAAAAGGGGGAGTCGCTGAAGCTTTCTTT	CASSLKGGVAEAFF
many	TRBD1	TRBV7-2	TRBJ1-5	15	TGTGCCAGCAGCCGGACAGGGGGGACCAATCAGCCCCAGCATTTT	CASSRTGGTNQPQHF
many	.	TRBV7-2	TRBJ1-1	14	TGTGCCAGCAGCCACCCCGGGGTGAACACTGAAGCTTTCTTT	CASSHPGVNTEAFF
.	.	TRBV6-5	TRBJ1-2	15	TGTGCCAGCAGTTCGTCGTATCTTGCAGGGGATGGCTACACCTTC	CASSSSYLAGDGYTF
many	.	TRBV6-1	TRBJ2-1	14	TGTGCCAGCATTCGAGCGGGCGGTAACAATGAGCAGTTCTTC	CASIRAGGNNEQFF
many	.	TRBV7-6	TRBJ1-1	13	TGTGCCAGCAGCGCCGCGCGGGACACTGAAGCTTTCTTT	CASSAARDTEAFF
.	.	TRBV12-3/TRBV12-4	TRBJ2-1	14	TGTGCCATCGAACGGGCCTCCTCCTACAATGAGCAGTTCTTC	CAIERASSYNEQFF
.	.	TRBV19	TRBJ2-1	15	TGTGCCAGTAGTATAGTAGCAGGTTCCTACAATGAGCAGTTCTTC	CASSIVAGSYNEQFF
many	.	TRBV5-6	TRBJ1-2	12	TGTGCCAGCAGCTTGCCTGGGGGCGGCTACACCTTC	CASSLPGGGYTF
many	.	TRBV7-6	TRBJ2-3	16	TGTGCCAGCAGCTTAACAGGGTCGCCTAGCACAGATACGCAGTATTTT	CASSLTGSPSTDTQYF
few	.	TRBV19	TRBJ2-3	15	TGTGCCAGTAGCGAAACAGGGTTGAGCACAGATACGCAGTATTTT	CASSETGLSTDTQYF
many	.	TRBV11-2	TRBJ2-6	17	TGTGCCAGCAGCTTATACAGGGCGGGCACTGGGGCCAACGTCCTGACTTTC	CASSLYRAGTGANVLTF